Below, one T cell receptor (beta chain) is given with its context. The junction had 3 bases not matched to a gene; V was cut back by 2 bases and J by 2 bases. The CDR3 is 16 amino acids. Germline assignment: CDR1 MNHNY and CDR2 SVGAGI (reference sequence). The data were produced by immunoSEQ multiplex PCR, yet TCRdb's version contains in-frame clones alone and is incomplete. The sample has 17,000 or so clones; roughly 90% are singletons. The data belong to a study of chemoradiotherapy in HPV16-positive cancers. The source material was blood, sampled from a patient who underwent chemoradiotherapy. The chain couples TRBV6-6 to TRBJ1-2, with 12 bases lining up with TRBD1. The clonotype was recovered from a human donor with HPV-associated anogenital cancer. The CDR3: CASSYGTGGGNYGYTF. For the CDR3, the DNA is TGTGCCAGCAGTTACGGGACAGGGGGCGGAAACTATGGCTACACCTTC.